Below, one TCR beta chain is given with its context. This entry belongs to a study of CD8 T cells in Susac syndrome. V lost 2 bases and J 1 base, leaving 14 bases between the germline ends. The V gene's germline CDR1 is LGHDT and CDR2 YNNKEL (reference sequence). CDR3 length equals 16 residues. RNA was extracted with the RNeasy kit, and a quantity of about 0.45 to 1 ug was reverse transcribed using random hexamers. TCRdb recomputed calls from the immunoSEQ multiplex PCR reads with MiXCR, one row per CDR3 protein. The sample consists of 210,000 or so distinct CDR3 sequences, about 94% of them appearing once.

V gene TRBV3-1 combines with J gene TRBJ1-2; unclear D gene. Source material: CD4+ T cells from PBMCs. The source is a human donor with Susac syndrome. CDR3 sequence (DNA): TGTGCCAGCAGCCAAACTAGGGCAGGTTTTAACTATGGCTACACCTTC. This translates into CASSQTRAGFNYGYTF.